Listed here are 21 T cell receptor beta chains from one sample, sequenced in a study of neurological immune-mediated disorders. TCRdb re-derived calls from the 5' RACE reads in MiXCR, one entry per CDR3 protein. Of tens of thousands of distinct CDR3 sequences in the sample, 15% are singletons; the top ten hold 25% to 35%. Material for sequencing was PBMCs. The receptors shown here come from a man between 65 and 85 years old in good health.

Many counts were recorded for this clonotype. Here the CDR3 reads CASSPPTGEPKNIQYF. The CDR3 DNA reads TGTGCCAGCAGTCCACCGACAGGAGAACCCAAAAACATTCAGTACTTC. V usage is TRBV2 and J usage is TRBJ2-4; possible D gene TRBD1, 6 bases. Germline assignment: CDR1 SNHLY and CDR2 FYNNEI. This CDR3 is built from 16 residues. V dropped 5 bases and J dropped 2 bases, with 16 bases sitting between them.

This clonotype was found many times. The rearrangement joins TRBV6-6 to TRBJ2-7; D uncertain. Trimming left V 7 bases short and J 0 bases short, with 10 bases between. CDR3 length: 13 residues. CDR1 and CDR2 (germline): MNHNY, SVGAGI (reference sequence). CDR3: CASKRARSYEQYF. Written as DNA, the CDR3 is TGTGCCAGCAAAAGGGCCCGCTCCTACGAGCAGTACTTC.

This clonotype was counted ten times or more. The chain carries TRBV20-1 and TRBJ2-7, with D possibly TRBD1 on 5 matching bases. V lost 5 bases, J lost 4 bases, and 12 bases lay in between. This CDR3 has 12 amino acids. Germline CDR1 reads DFQATT; CDR2 reads SNEGSKA (reference sequence). CDR3 coding DNA: TGCAGTGCTTATACCGACAGATACGAGCAGTACTTC. Translation: CSAYTDRYEQYF.

In the case of this clonotype: An end of the junction does not agree with germline; a read error may underlie this. The V call is TRBV4-1, the J call TRBJ1-3; no firm D call. This CDR3 contains 14 residues. CDR1 is MGHRA, CDR2 YSYEKL, per germline. This CDR3 reads CTSSQGLGRNTIYF. CDR3 coding DNA: TGCACCAGCAGCCAAGGGCTAGGGCGAAACACCATATATTTT.

The chain couples TRBV7-2 to TRBJ1-5; no clear D gene. CDR1 and CDR2 (germline): SGHTA, FQGNSA. This CDR3 contains 13 residues. Trimming left V 2 bases short and J 1 base short, with 3 bases between. CDR3 residues: CASSLWSNQPQHF. For the CDR3, the DNA is TGTGCCAGCAGCTTATGGAGCAATCAGCCCCAGCATTTT.

In this sample, this clonotype turned up many times. V is TRBV5-1 and J is TRBJ1-2; weak D call: TRBD1 (5 bases). Trimming stripped 0 bases from V and 2 bases from J, with 8 bases between. The CDR3 has 14 amino acids. Looked up from germline, CDR1 is SGHRS and CDR2 is YFSETQ. DNA for the CDR3: TGCGCCAGCAGCTTGGCCGACAGAAACTATGGCTACACCTTC. Residues: CASSLADRNYGYTF.

This clonotype was recorded at least ten times. The chain is built from TRBV6-2 or TRBV6-3 and TRBJ2-1; either TRBD1 or TRBD2 may supply D (5 bases each). The CDR3 runs 14 residues. With 7 bases removed from V and 6 bases from J, the gap between germline ends came to 16 bases. From germline, CDR1 is MNHEY and CDR2 SVGEGT. This CDR3 is CASNPWSGSNEQFF. In DNA form, the CDR3 reads TGTGCCAGCAACCCCTGGTCAGGGAGCAATGAGCAGTTCTTC.

This clonotype occurred many times. This rearrangement joins TRBV7-2 to TRBJ2-7; no clear D gene. Deletions cut 5 bases from V and 7 bases from J, with 12 bases between. The germline V gene encodes CDR1 SGHTA and CDR2 FQGNSA. The CDR3 is made up of 12 amino acids. The CDR3 region has the DNA TGTGCCAGCAGCCCGGGTTTTGGGGAGCAGTACTTC. Translation: CASSPGFGEQYF.

The chain uses TRBV28 and TRBJ2-5; no reliable D call. CDR1 is MDHEN and CDR2 is SYDVKM in the germline V gene. Trimming removed 5 bases at V and 3 bases at J, with 13 bases between. CDR3 size: 14 residues. The CDR3 DNA sequence: TGTGCCAGCAGTCCGGAACGGTGGGAAGAGACCCAGTACTTC. Residues: CASSPERWEETQYF.

In its sample, this clonotype was seen many times. The V and J genes are TRBV2 and TRBJ2-3; 8 bases map to TRBD1. V shed 10 bases, J shed 2 bases, and the junction held 8 bases outside the gene matches. CDR3 length: 14 residues. Germline V CDR1 and CDR2: SNHLY, FYNNEI. CDR3 DNA sequence: TGTGCCACCTTAAGACAGGGGCACACAGATACGCAGTATTTT. Protein product: CATLRQGHTDTQYF.

This clonotype showed up many times. CDR3 DNA sequence: TGTGCCAGCAGCTTCGATTCTGACGGGGAGCTGTTTTTT. Residues: CASSFDSDGELFF. J is TRBJ2-2 and V is TRBV7-3; no firm D call. V lost 3 bases to trimming and J lost 7 bases, with 9 bases between them. The CDR3 runs to 13 residues. CDR1 SGHTA and CDR2 FQGTGA come from the germline V gene.

This clonotype was recorded many times. V and J are TRBV6-5 and TRBJ2-5; D not certain. The CDR3 loop spans 13 amino acids. Trimming stripped 0 bases from V and 5 bases from J, with 7 bases between. CDR1 and CDR2 from the germline V gene are MNHEY and SVGAGI. The DNA of the CDR3 is TGTGCCAGCAGTTACTCGTCCAGGGAGACCCAGTACTTC. It codes for CASSYSSRETQYF.

This clonotype was seen ten or more times. This chain joins TRBV20-1 and TRBJ2-1; D call uncertain. Germline CDR1 and CDR2: DFQATT and SNEGSKA (reference sequence). Trimming pared 6 bases from V and 0 bases from J, leaving 15 bases between. The length of the CDR3 is 15 residues. CDR3 region: CSARLDEGSYNEQFF. The CDR3 region has the DNA TGCAGTGCGAGACTCGACGAAGGCTCCTACAATGAGCAGTTCTTC.

This sequence joins TRBV10-2 and TRBJ1-1; 11 bases align to TRBD1. The CDR3 consists of 13 residues. The junction had 2 bases not matched to a gene; V was cut back by 9 bases and J by 2 bases. CDR1 and CDR2 (germline): WSHSY, SAAADI. CDR3 protein: CASGQGANTEAFF. CDR3 nucleotides: TGCGCCAGTGGACAGGGGGCTAACACTGAAGCTTTCTTT.

Ten or more counts support this clonotype. The CDR3 coding sequence is TGTGCCAGCAGCTTATCAGGGACAGGGCAAGCTTTCTTT. Translated, it gives CASSLSGTGQAFF. This chain uses TRBV7-2 with TRBJ1-1, with 9 bases identical to TRBD1. V dropped 2 bases and J dropped 9; count of bases not matched to a gene: 4. The CDR3 has 13 amino acids. The germline V gene encodes CDR1 SGHTA and CDR2 FQGNSA.

This clonotype was recorded at least ten times. The J gene is TRBJ1-4, the V gene TRBV12-3 or TRBV12-4; TRBD1 is a possible D gene (5 bases). The V and J ends lost 6 bases and 5 bases respectively, with 13 bases between them. CDR3 length equals 14 residues. The CDR3 region has the DNA TGTGCCAGCAGATATCGGGGGGGAAATGAAAAACTGTTTTTT. Its translation is CASRYRGGNEKLFF.

At least ten counts were recorded for this clonotype. This sequence joins TRBV27 and TRBJ2-7; 8 bases fit TRBD1. Germline V gene data show CDR1 as MNHEY and CDR2 as SMNVEV (reference sequence). CDR3 length equals 17 residues. Trimming removed 0 bases from V and 2 bases from J; junction bases left unmatched: 9. CDR3 nucleotide sequence: TGTGCCAGCAGTTTATCCGCCGGGACAGGTGGCCCCTACGAGCAGTACTTC. Translation gives CASSLSAGTGGPYEQYF.

This clonotype occurred many times. The V gene is TRBV7-6, the J gene TRBJ1-2; D is unresolved. This CDR3 has 14 amino acids. Trimming stripped 5 bases from V and 3 bases from J, with 13 bases between. The germline V gene has CDR1 SGHVS and CDR2 FNYEAQ. CDR3 bases: TGTGCCAGCAGCCCAATGGACGGTGACTATGGCTACACCTTC. It encodes CASSPMDGDYGYTF.

The table lists this clonotype with many counts. The chain uses TRBV20-1 and TRBJ2-4; D remains ambiguous. CDR3 size: 11 residues. Germline CDR1 is DFQATT and CDR2 is SNEGSKA (reference sequence). Trimming took 6 bases from V and 6 from J, leaving 9 bases between them. CDR3 protein: CSAGYGNIQYF. CDR3 nucleotides: TGCAGTGCAGGGTATGGAAACATTCAGTACTTC.

This clonotype was counted only a few times. The rearrangement joins TRBV20-1 to TRBJ1-2, with 12 nucleotides matching TRBD1. CDR1 and CDR2 (germline): DFQATT, SNEGSKA (reference sequence). V was pared by 3 bases and J by 7 bases, with 6 bases of the junction left unmatched. The CDR3 contains 14 residues. The CDR3 DNA sequence: TGCAGTGCTAGCCCCGGGACAGGGGGCCGTGGCTACACCTTC. It yields the protein CSASPGTGGRGYTF.

This clonotype was seen ten or more times. The V gene is TRBV3-1, the J gene TRBJ2-4, with 7 bases lining up with TRBD2. This CDR3 spans 14 amino acids. The ends lost 6 bases at V and 6 bases at J; junction bases unmatched: 8. Germline V lookup: CDR1 LGHDT, CDR2 YNNKEL (reference sequence). As DNA, the CDR3 is TGTGCCAGCAGGCTTCAGGGAGGGAGAAACATTCAGTACTTC. It translates to CASRLQGGRNIQYF. Based on the CDR3 plus reference TRBV3-1 and TRBJ2-4, the full variable domain is DTAVSQTPKYLVTQMGNDKSIKCEQNLGHDTMYWYKQDSKKFLKIMFSYNNKELIINETVPNRFSPKSPDKAHLNLHINSLELGDSAVYFCASRLQGGRNIQYFGAGTRLSVL.